A selection of T cell receptor beta chains follows, all from one sample in a study of blood T cell repertoires in COVID-19. Sequencing used immunoSEQ multiplex PCR; TCRdb keeps in-frame clones, though not all of them. The sample lists just over 250,000 clones, 84% occurring once. Sequenced input: PBMCs or T cells enriched from blood (not recorded which). These receptors were collected from a man in his thirties or forties with acute COVID-19. Each CDR3 is given with its conserved first and last residue. A D gene is named only where the DNA matches it firmly. Expanded clones are given a class, and other clones once, few, many or no size at all.

j_call | d_call | clone_size | v_call | cdr3_aa | cdr3_nt
TRBJ1-5 | - | few | TRBV4-1 | CASSQGQGSQPQHF | TGCGCCAGCAGCCAAGGGCAGGGTAGTCAGCCCCAGCATTTT
TRBJ1-2 | TRBD1 | - | TRBV4-2 | CASSQDPVGTGQGYGYTF | TGTGCCAGCAGCCAAGATCCCGTCGGGACAGGTCAGGGCTATGGCTACACCTTC
TRBJ1-2 | TRBD1 | - | TRBV30 | CAWGQGSYGYTF | TGTGCCTGGGGACAGGGCAGCTATGGCTACACCTTC
TRBJ1-6 | - | - | TRBV5-4 | CASSLSPSTYSPLHF | TGTGCCAGCAGCTTGAGTCCAAGCACGTATTCACCCCTCCACTTT
TRBJ1-1 | - | - | TRBV7-2 | CASSLVQGSEAFF | TGTGCCAGCAGCTTAGTACAGGGCTCTGAAGCTTTCTTT
TRBJ1-2 | TRBD1 | - | TRBV10-3 | CAISVGTGGNYGYTF | TGTGCCATCAGCGTGGGGACAGGGGGGAACTATGGCTACACCTTC
TRBJ2-3 | - | - | TRBV12-3/TRBV12-4 | CASSLGRGTQYF | TGTGCCAGCAGTTTGGGCCGGGGTACGCAGTATTTT
TRBJ2-1 | - | - | TRBV18 | CASSPKGTDRTRNSYNEQFF | TGTGCCAGCTCACCGAAGGGGACGGACAGAACCCGAAACTCCTACAATGAGCAGTTCTTC
TRBJ1-4 | - | - | TRBV15 | CATSRDMRLSEATNEKLFF | TGTGCCACCAGCAGAGATATGAGACTAAGTGAAGCAACTAATGAAAAACTGTTTTTT
TRBJ2-3 | TRBD2 | - | TRBV12-3/TRBV12-4 | CASGTTLDTQYF | TGTGCCAGCGGGACTACCCTAGATACGCAGTATTTT
TRBJ2-4 | - | - | TRBV6-4 | CASSDGQGRNIQYF | TGTGCCAGCAGCGACGGGCAGGGGCGGAACATTCAGTACTTC
TRBJ1-2 | TRBD1 | once | TRBV28 | CASSFPGQAYGYTF | TGTGCCAGCAGTTTCCCGGGACAGGCCTATGGCTACACCTTC
TRBJ2-5 | - | - | TRBV25-1 | CASSDPSGGEETQYF | TGTGCCAGCAGTGACCCCTCTGGGGGCGAAGAGACCCAGTACTTC
TRBJ2-3 | - | once | TRBV20-1 | CSASNGPTDTQYF | TGCAGTGCTAGTAACGGTCCCACAGATACGCAGTATTTT
TRBJ1-1 | - | few | TRBV14 | CASSPEGPRNTEAFF | TGTGCCAGCAGCCCAGAGGGGCCAAGGAACACTGAAGCTTTCTTT
TRBJ1-1 | TRBD1 | few | TRBV30 | CAWMTGQANTEAFF | TGTGCCTGGATGACGGGACAGGCGAACACTGAAGCTTTCTTT
TRBJ2-1 | TRBD2 | - | TRBV5-4 | CAIPGLANEQFF | TGTGCCATCCCGGGACTAGCGAATGAGCAGTTCTTC
TRBJ1-2 | - | - | TRBV5-4 | CASRLSLLGASGGYTF | TGTGCCAGCAGACTTTCCTTACTGGGGGCTTCGGGTGGCTACACCTTC
TRBJ2-2 | TRBD1 | many | TRBV6-4 | CASSGTGTGELFF | TGTGCCAGCAGTGGGACAGGCACCGGGGAGCTGTTTTTT
TRBJ1-5 | - | - | TRBV5-1 | CASSLGEQMSQPQHF | TGTGCCAGCAGTTTGGGGGAGCAGATGAGTCAGCCCCAGCATTTT
TRBJ2-5 | TRBD2 | once | TRBV3-1/TRBV3-2 | CASSQLAGKETQYF | TGTGCCAGCAGCCAACTAGCGGGGAAAGAGACCCAGTACTTC
TRBJ1-4 | - | - | TRBV7-2 | CASSLDGRGEKLFF | TGTGCCAGCAGCTTAGATGGAAGGGGTGAAAAACTGTTTTTT
TRBJ2-3 | TRBD1 | - | TRBV6-5 | CASRLQGPTDTQYF | TGTGCCAGCAGGTTACAGGGGCCGACAGATACGCAGTATTTT
TRBJ2-5 | - | - | TRBV10-3 | CAIATPRGPGQETQYF | TGTGCCATAGCAACACCCAGGGGCCCTGGGCAAGAGACCCAGTACTTC
TRBJ1-2 | - | - | TRBV28 | CASSSLMGGYGYTF | TGTGCCAGCAGCTCTTTAATGGGGGGATATGGCTACACCTTC
TRBJ2-1 | - | - | TRBV6-4 | CASSDSPQNEQFF | TGTGCCAGCAGTGACTCGCCCCAGAATGAGCAGTTCTTC
TRBJ1-1 | TRBD1 | - | TRBV11-3 | CASSLQQGSEAFF | TGTGCCAGCAGTTTACAACAGGGGTCTGAAGCTTTCTTT
TRBJ1-2 | - | - | TRBV4-1 | CASSHLGRGLDYGYTF | TGCGCCAGCAGCCACCTCGGTAGAGGTTTAGACTATGGCTACACCTTC
TRBJ1-6 | - | - | TRBV11-3 | CASSLMAMLNSPLHF | TGTGCCAGCAGCTTAATGGCAATGCTGAATTCACCCCTCCACTTT
TRBJ1-1 | - | - | TRBV9 | CASSETSGWLAEAFF | TGTGCCAGCAGCGAGACTTCAGGGTGGCTAGCTGAAGCTTTCTTT
TRBJ1-4 | - | - | TRBV9 | CASSQGRAHEKLFF | TGTGCCAGCAGTCAAGGGAGGGCTCATGAAAAACTGTTTTTT
TRBJ2-2 | - | - | TRBV10-3 | CAISEFPVTGELFF | TGTGCCATCAGTGAGTTTCCCGTCACCGGGGAGCTGTTTTTT
TRBJ1-6 | TRBD1 | - | TRBV5-4 | CASSTGQPSPLHF | TGTGCCAGCAGCACGGGACAGCCATCACCCCTCCACTTT